These 20 T cell receptor beta chains share one sample of origin, sequenced in a study of blood T cell repertoires in COVID-19. Repertoires were generated with immunoSEQ multiplex PCR, while TCRdb's copy carries only in-frame clones and drops some. The sample lists under 200,000 clones, 85% to 90% occurring once. The sequenced sample consisted of peripheral blood. These receptors were collected from a man aged 18-30 years with active or convalescent COVID-19.

The CDR3 loop is CASSKDRLTNTGELFF. CDR3 DNA: TGTGCCAGCAGCAAGGACAGGCTAACGAACACCGGGGAGCTGTTTTTT. This sequence joins TRBV13 and TRBJ2-2; 7 bases map to TRBD1. The CDR3 extends over 16 amino acids. V was pared by 5 bases and J by 0 bases, with 6 bases of the junction left unmatched. Germline CDR1 is PRHDT and CDR2 is FYEKMQ (reference sequence).

This chain connects TRBV2 to TRBJ1-2; D gene uncertain. The CDR3 extends over 14 amino acids. Trimming cost V 4 bases and J 8 bases, with 17 bases left between them. The germline V gene encodes CDR1 SNHLY and CDR2 FYNNEI. The CDR3 bases are TGTGCCAGCAGTGTTTATCTTCGGGTGAGCGGCTACACCTTC. As protein: CASSVYLRVSGYTF.

This clone was seen only once. J is TRBJ2-3 and V is TRBV6-5, with 7 nucleotides matching TRBD2. The ends lost 8 bases at V and 2 bases at J; junction bases unmatched: 7. Per germline, CDR1 MNHEY and CDR2 SVGAGI. The CDR3 is made up of 14 amino acids. The CDR3 DNA reads TGTGCCAGCGGGGGAGGGTTAATCACAGATACGCAGTATTTT. Amino acid sequence: CASGGGLITDTQYF.

The chain couples TRBV19 to TRBJ2-1; tentative D call: TRBD2 (6 bases). Trimming cost V 5 bases and J 0 bases, with 17 bases left between them. Per the germline V gene, CDR1 is LNHDA and CDR2 is SQIVND (reference sequence). This CDR3 has 17 amino acids. The chain's CDR3 is CASSGGWDGSSYNEQFF. CDR3 bases: TGTGCCAGTAGTGGCGGATGGGACGGGAGCTCCTACAATGAGCAGTTCTTC. Combining the CDR3 with reference TRBV19 and TRBJ2-1 gives the whole variable domain DGGITQSPKYLFRKEGQNVTLSCEQNLNHDAMYWYRQDPGQGLRLIYYSQIVNDFQKGDIAEGYSVSREKKESFPLTVTSAQKNPTAFYLCASSGGWDGSSYNEQFFGPGTRLTVL.

This chain joins TRBV5-4 and TRBJ2-5, with 12 bases identical to TRBD2. The CDR3 runs to 15 residues. V trimming: 7 bases; J trimming: 5 bases; junction bases outside the gene matches: 9. Germline CDR1 and CDR2: SGHNT and YYREEE (reference sequence). The CDR3, as DNA: TGTGCCAGCCGGAGACGACTAGCGGGAGAGGAGACCCAGTACTTC. It specifies CASRRRLAGEETQYF.

The chain is built from TRBV6-1 and TRBJ1-3, with 8 bases aligning to TRBD1. This CDR3 has 16 amino acids. The V segment lost 4 bases and the J segment 0 bases; nucleotides outside the gene matches: 5. Germline values: CDR1 MNHNS, CDR2 SASEGT. In DNA, the CDR3 is TGTGCCAGCAGTGTCCGGGACAGGAGCTCTGGAAACACCATATATTTT. Residues: CASSVRDRSSGNTIYF.

The chain links TRBV5-6 to TRBJ2-1, with TRBD2 identical over 8 bases. This CDR3 has 16 amino acids. Germline CDR1 is SGHDT and CDR2 is YYEEEE. V trimming: 0 bases; J trimming: 3 bases; junction bases outside the gene matches: 5. Written as DNA, the CDR3 is TGTGCCAGCAGCTTGGCCCCGGGACTAGTCTACAATGAGCAGTTCTTC. Protein sequence: CASSLAPGLVYNEQFF.

V usage is TRBV4-1 and J usage is TRBJ2-1, with 7 positions matching TRBD2. Looked up from germline, CDR1 is MGHRA and CDR2 is YSYEKL. V gave up 0 bases and J gave up 3 bases; unmatched junction bases: 8. CDR3 length: 17 amino acids. The CDR3 loop is CASSQEWGEGYYNEQFF. CDR3 nucleotide sequence: TGCGCCAGCAGCCAAGAGTGGGGGGAGGGGTACTACAATGAGCAGTTCTTC.

This clone was recorded once. This sequence joins TRBV11-2 and TRBJ1-5; TRBD1 is a possible D gene (6 bases). CDR3 length equals 15 residues. From germline, CDR1 is SGHAT and CDR2 FQNNGV. The V end lost 0 bases, the J end lost 6 bases, and 12 bases lay between the germline ends. CDR3 in DNA: TGTGCCAGCAGCTTAGATAACAGGGCATCTCAGCCCCAGCATTTT. Translated: CASSLDNRASQPQHF. The whole variable domain, filled in from reference TRBV11-2 and TRBJ1-5, reads EAGVAQSPRYKIIEKRQSVAFWCNPISGHATLYWYQQILGQGPKLLIQFQNNGVVDDSQLPKDRFSAERLKGVDSTLKIQPAKLEDSAVYLCASSLDNRASQPQHFGDGTRLSIL.

V and J are TRBV5-6 and TRBJ2-4; 8 bases map to TRBD1. The CDR3 is made up of 16 amino acids. V trimming: 6 bases; J trimming: 2 bases; junction bases outside the gene matches: 10. Germline V gives CDR1 SGHDT, CDR2 YYEEEE. The CDR3 sequence is CASTSWSGGTKNIQYF. The DNA for the CDR3 is TGTGCCAGCACGTCTTGGTCAGGGGGCACCAAAAACATTCAGTACTTC.

This sequence joins TRBV15 and TRBJ2-7, with 8 bases aligning to TRBD1. Germline trimming cut 6 bases from V and 7 bases from J; bases unmatched to any gene: 17. CDR3 length: 16 amino acids. CDR1 LNHNV and CDR2 YYDKDF come from the germline V gene (reference sequence). The CDR3 spells CATSPGDGTGGLEQYF. The CDR3 region has the DNA TGTGCCACCAGTCCTGGGGACGGGACAGGTGGCTTAGAGCAGTACTTC.

The V gene is TRBV6-6, the J gene TRBJ1-5, with D tentatively TRBD1 (6 bases). The germline gives CDR1 MNHNY, CDR2 SVGAGI (reference sequence). V lost 4 bases and J 4 bases, leaving 14 bases between the germline ends. CDR3 size: 15 residues. CDR3 residues: CASSSPGTINQPQHF. In DNA form, the CDR3 reads TGTGCCAGCAGTTCCCCCGGGACAATAAATCAGCCCCAGCATTTT.

This clone was seen a single time. The chain employs TRBV29-1 and TRBJ2-1, with D possibly matching TRBD2 (6 bases). Germline lookup yields CDR1 SQVTM and CDR2 ANQGSEA. V was cut by 4 bases and J by 1 base, with 14 bases left in between. This CDR3 is 15 amino acids long. Written as DNA, the CDR3 is TGCAGCGTTGCCGAGACTAGGGTGTCCTACAATGAGCAGTTCTTC. As protein: CSVAETRVSYNEQFF.

V gene TRBV27 combines with J gene TRBJ1-1; D is unresolved. V lost 0 bases and J 5 bases, leaving 10 bases between the germline ends. The germline CDR1 and CDR2 sequences are MNHEY and SMNVEV (reference sequence). The CDR3 loop spans 14 amino acids. In nucleotides, the CDR3 is TGTGCCAGCAGTTTATCGAGTTTCGCTACTGAAGCTTTCTTT. Translation gives CASSLSSFATEAFF.

The chain carries TRBV5-1 and TRBJ2-7; no firm D call. There are 13 residues in the CDR3. Trimming removed 0 bases from V and 6 bases from J, with 10 bases in between. CDR1 and CDR2 (germline): SGHRS, YFSETQ. CDR3 sequence (DNA): TGCGCCAGCAGCTTGGCCCGTGTGGCCGAGCAGTACTTC. Translation: CASSLARVAEQYF.

V is TRBV7-2 and J is TRBJ2-2; 7 bases map to TRBD1. The CDR3 covers 16 residues. Germline assignment: CDR1 SGHTA and CDR2 FQGNSA. V was clipped by 6 bases and J by 0 bases; unmatched bases: 7. This chain's CDR3 is CASSRTGVANTGELFF. The DNA of the CDR3 is TGTGCCAGCAGTCGTACAGGGGTAGCGAACACCGGGGAGCTGTTTTTT. The entire variable domain, with the rest obtained from reference TRBV7-2 and TRBJ2-2, is as follows: GAGVSQSPSNKVTEKGKDVELRCDPISGHTALYWYRQSLGQGLEFLIYFQGNSAPDKSGLPSDRFSAERTGGSVSTLTIQRTQQEDSAVYLCASSRTGVANTGELFFGEGSRLTVL.

The chain is built from TRBV27 and TRBJ1-5; TRBD1 might be the D (5 bases). The germline V gene encodes CDR1 MNHEY and CDR2 SMNVEV (reference sequence). This CDR3 region has 14 residues. Trimming took off 7 bases at V and 4 bases at J, with 14 bases between the two ends. CDR3 residues: CASKNTGSNQPQHF. Written as DNA, the CDR3 is TGTGCCAGCAAGAATACAGGTTCGAATCAGCCCCAGCATTTT.

This chain uses TRBV5-4 with TRBJ2-5, with 12 bases identical to TRBD2. Germline V gene lookup returns CDR1 SGHNT and CDR2 YYREEE (reference sequence). This CDR3 is built from 16 residues. V was clipped by 4 bases and J by 1 base; unmatched bases: 5. The CDR3 protein is CASSLGTSGLQETQYF. CDR3 in DNA: TGTGCCAGCAGCCTAGGGACTAGCGGGCTCCAAGAGACCCAGTACTTC. Filled out from reference TRBV5-4 and TRBJ2-5, the complete variable domain reads ETGVTQSPTHLIKTRGQQVTLRCSSQSGHNTVSWYQQALGQGPQFIFQYYREEENGRGNFPPRFSGLQFPNYSSELNVNALELDDSALYLCASSLGTSGLQETQYFGPGTRLLVL.

This clone has just one count. The CDR3 spells CASSQDLRTDTQYF. CDR3 in DNA: TGCGCCAGCAGCCAAGATCTTAGAACAGATACGCAGTATTTT. The chain carries TRBV4-3 and TRBJ2-3, with D hard to call. Trimming took off 0 bases at V and 3 bases at J, with 7 bases between the two ends. CDR3 length: 14 residues. CDR1 LGHNA and CDR2 YSLEER come from the germline V gene.

This sequence joins TRBV30 and TRBJ1-2; TRBD1 agrees at 8 bases. The CDR3 is 13 amino acids. CDR1 and CDR2 from the germline V gene are GTSNPN and SVGIG (reference sequence). Trimming removed 2 bases from V and 7 bases from J; junction bases left unmatched: 6. This CDR3 reads CAWSLQGASGYTF. The CDR3 DNA is TGTGCCTGGAGTCTCCAGGGGGCGAGTGGCTACACCTTC.